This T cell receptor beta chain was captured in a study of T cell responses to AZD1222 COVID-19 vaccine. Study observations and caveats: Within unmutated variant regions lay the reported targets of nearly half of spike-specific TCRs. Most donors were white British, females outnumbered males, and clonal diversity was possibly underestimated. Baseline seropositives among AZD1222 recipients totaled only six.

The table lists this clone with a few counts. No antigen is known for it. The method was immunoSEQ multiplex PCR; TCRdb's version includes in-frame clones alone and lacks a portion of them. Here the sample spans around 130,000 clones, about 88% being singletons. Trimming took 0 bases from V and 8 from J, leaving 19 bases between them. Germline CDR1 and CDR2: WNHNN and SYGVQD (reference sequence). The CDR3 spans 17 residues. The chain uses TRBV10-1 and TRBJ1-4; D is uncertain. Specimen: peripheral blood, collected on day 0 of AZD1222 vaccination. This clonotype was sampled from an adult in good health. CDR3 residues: CASSESRSGVSGEKLFF. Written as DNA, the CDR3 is TGCGCCAGCAGTGAGTCGAGATCCGGGGTCAGCGGAGAAAAACTGTTTTTT.